This is a list of T cell receptor beta chains from one sample in a study of blood T cell repertoires in COVID-19. Assay used: immunoSEQ multiplex PCR; TCRdb lists only in-frame clones, some missing. The table lists some 160,000 clones, about 83% of them singletons, with about a tenth in the top ten. Sequenced material: peripheral blood. The source of these receptors is a woman aged 65 to 85 with COVID-19, enrolled during active disease. The CDR3 runs from the conserved cysteine through the conserved F or W. D genes are given only for firm matches. Clone size is shown for a subset of rows, as once, few, many or a class of expanded clone.

d_gene	j_gene	abundance	v_gene	len	CDR3nt	CDR3aa
TRBD2	TRBJ2-7	-	TRBV7-2	15	TGTGCCAGCAGCTTAGAGCGGGGGAACTCCTACGAGCAGTACTTC	CASSLERGNSYEQYF
-	TRBJ2-1	once	TRBV6-5	11	TGTGCCACCGCGAGGGAGGTTGAGCAGTTCTTC	CATAREVEQFF
TRBD2	TRBJ2-7	-	TRBV3-1/TRBV3-2	16	TGTGCCAGCAGCTCCGGGACTAGCGGGGGGGCCTACGAGCAGTACTTC	CASSSGTSGGAYEQYF
-	TRBJ2-4	once	TRBV7-8	15	TGTGCCAGCAGCAGGCGGGACGGAGCCAAAAACATTCAGTACTTC	CASSRRDGAKNIQYF
-	TRBJ1-6	once	TRBV18	14	TGTGCCAGCTCACCCATTCTTGAGAATTCACCCCTCCACTTT	CASSPILENSPLHF
TRBD1	TRBJ2-5	-	TRBV10-3	17	TGTGCCATCAGCAACTTTAACCCCGGGACAGGGACTGAGACCCAGTACTTC	CAISNFNPGTGTETQYF
-	TRBJ2-1	once	TRBV25-1	11	TGTGCCAGCAGTGAAGGCTATGAGCAGTTCTTC	CASSEGYEQFF
-	TRBJ1-6	-	TRBV21-1	19	TGTGCCAGCAGCAAAGCGCTTTGCCAGAGGCTGCGTAAAAATTCACCCCTCCACTTT	CASSKALCQRLRKNSPLHF
TRBD1	TRBJ1-5	once	TRBV29-1	14	TGCAGCGCCGCCACCGGGACAGGACGTGAGCCCCAGCATTTT	CSAATGTGREPQHF
-	TRBJ1-4	-	TRBV5-4	17	TGTGCCAGCAGCCTCGGGGGGGGGTTTACAACTAATGAAAAACTGTTTTTT	CASSLGGGFTTNEKLFF
TRBD1	TRBJ2-1	-	TRBV18	13	TGTGCCAGCTCATACGTACAGGGGAATGAGCAGTTCTTC	CASSYVQGNEQFF
-	TRBJ1-5	-	TRBV11-2	15	TGTGCCAGCAGCTTAGGGATTGAGGGTTATCAGCCCCAGCATTTT	CASSLGIEGYQPQHF
-	TRBJ1-1	-	TRBV2	13	TGTGCCAGCATGGAGGATTTGAACACTGAAGCTTTCTTT	CASMEDLNTEAFF
-	TRBJ1-4	-	TRBV5-6	14	TGTGCCAGCAGCTTGGACGGGAGAAATGAAAAACTGTTTTTT	CASSLDGRNEKLFF
-	TRBJ1-1	-	TRBV29-1	13	TGCAGCGTTGCTAGGACATTGAACACTGAAGCTTTCTTT	CSVARTLNTEAFF
TRBD1	TRBJ1-1	-	TRBV25-1	16	TGTGCCAACCCACCCGGGACAGGAAAGACCTACACTGAAGCTTTCTTT	CANPPGTGKTYTEAFF
-	TRBJ2-1	-	TRBV6-2/TRBV6-3	18	TGTGCCAGCAGTTACGGATTATATCGGAGGCACTACTACAATGAGCAGTTCTTC	CASSYGLYRRHYYNEQFF
-	TRBJ1-6	-	TRBV4-1	15	TGCGCCAGCAGCCGACAGGTCGGGGATAATTCACCCCTCCACTTT	CASSRQVGDNSPLHF
-	TRBJ1-4	-	TRBV5-5	16	TGTGCCAGCAGCGGACTGACCTCCATCACTAATGAAAAACTGTTTTTT	CASSGLTSITNEKLFF
-	TRBJ2-4	-	TRBV24-1	14	TGTGCCACCAGTGACTCGACAGGGAGGAGCATTCAGTACTTC	CATSDSTGRSIQYF
TRBD1	TRBJ1-4	-	TRBV5-4	15	TGTGCCAGCAGCCAAAAACAGGGGGATGGTGAAAAACTGTTTTTT	CASSQKQGDGEKLFF
TRBD1	TRBJ1-1	-	TRBV4-1	15	TGCGCCAGCAGCCATATCGGACAGGGGTTCACTGAAGCTTTCTTT	CASSHIGQGFTEAFF
TRBD1	TRBJ2-6	-	TRBV28	15	TGTGCCAGCAGGCAAGACAGGGGTGGGGCCAACGTCCTGACTTTC	CASRQDRGGANVLTF
-	TRBJ2-7	-	TRBV29-1	13	TGCAGCGTTTCTCACAGGGTTCCTGAGATGCAGTACTTC	CSVSHRVPEMQYF
TRBD1	TRBJ1-1	-	TRBV30	13	TGTGCCTGGGACAGGACAGGAAACACTGAAGCTTTCTTT	CAWDRTGNTEAFF
-	TRBJ1-6	few	TRBV28	20	TGTGCCAGCAACAACCCGCCACGGGATTTAAAGAGCTCCTATAATTCACCCCTCCACTTT	CASNNPPRDLKSSYNSPLHF
-	TRBJ2-1	-	TRBV6-5	13	TGTGCCAGCACCGAACTAGTTTTAGGTGAGCAGTTCTTC	CASTELVLGEQFF
TRBD2	TRBJ2-7	-	TRBV13	16	TGTGCCAGCAGCTTCGGGGAGGGCGGGGCCTCCTACGAGCAGTACTTC	CASSFGEGGASYEQYF
-	TRBJ1-2	once	TRBV4-2	16	TGTGCCAGCAGCCGCCTAACAGGGCCAGCTAACTATGGCTACACCTTC	CASSRLTGPANYGYTF
-	TRBJ1-3	-	TRBV28	13	TGTGCCAGCAGTTTATCAGGCCGAAACACCATATATTTT	CASSLSGRNTIYF
-	TRBJ1-5	-	TRBV7-9	15	TGTGCCAGCAGCTTAGGCAGGGATGGCAATCAGCCCCAGCATTTT	CASSLGRDGNQPQHF
TRBD1	TRBJ1-6	-	TRBV30	14	TGTGCCTGGAGTCGTGGACAGGATAATTCACCCCTCCACTTT	CAWSRGQDNSPLHF
-	TRBJ1-5	-	TRBV15	16	TGTGCCACCAGCAGAGGTGCAGGGAATAGCAATCAGCCCCAGCATTTT	CATSRGAGNSNQPQHF